This TCR beta chain comes out of a study of CD8+ T cells in alopecia areata. RNA was extracted and reverse transcribed into cDNA as the sequencing template. Only in-frame clones appear in the TCRdb table, and some are missing; sequencing was by immunoSEQ multiplex PCR. The sample lists some 110,000 clones, roughly 66% occurring once. V shed 3 bases, J shed 4 bases, and the junction held 10 bases outside the gene matches. The CDR3 totals 15 residues. Germline CDR1 reads GTSNPN; CDR2 reads SVGIG (reference sequence). Input material: CD4+ T cells sorted from blood. The receptor was isolated from a human donor in good health. V is TRBV30 and J is TRBJ2-5; TRBD2 matches at 8 bases. CDR3 in amino acids: CAWRKAGAGGETQYF. The CDR3 DNA reads TGTGCCTGGAGGAAAGCGGGGGCCGGAGGAGAGACCCAGTACTTC.